This T cell receptor (beta chain) was sequenced in a study of T cell responses to AZD1222 COVID-19 vaccine. CDR1 MNHNY and CDR2 SVGAGI come from the germline V gene (reference sequence). The CDR3 contains 16 residues. The V segment lost 2 bases and the J segment 0 bases; nucleotides outside the gene matches: 2. Assay used: immunoSEQ multiplex PCR; TCRdb lists only in-frame clones, some missing. This sample carries 150,000 or so clones, under 95% of them seen once, and the ten largest clones take roughly 4.7%. Concerning this clone: Its target is not known.

Study observations and caveats: CD4 TCRs linked to vaccination spanned spike, dominating at 160-218 and 743-854.

The rearrangement joins TRBV6-6 to TRBJ2-2; 8 nucleotides line up with TRBD1. The sequencing used peripheral blood, collected on day 0 of AZD1222 vaccination. This TCR came from an adult in good health. The CDR3 reads CASSYIQGANTGELFF. Written as DNA, the CDR3 is TGTGCCAGCAGTTACATACAGGGGGCGAACACCGGGGAGCTGTTTTTT.